The 26 T cell receptor beta chains below come from one sample, sequenced in a study of T-cell memory formation after mild COVID-19 (dated by TCRdb to the early 2020s). Library creation used 5' RACE. The listed sequencing device is Illumina NovaSeq 6000. TCRdb's own reprocessing of the public reads used fastp at Q25 and MiXCR and kept productive beta chains. Merged by CDR3 protein, the rows form single entries marked with the most common genes and DNA. This sample gives roughly 120,000 distinct CDR3 sequences in total; approximately 15% of them show up just once. The top ten constitute approximately 15% of the sample. The source material was PBMCs or a T cell subset sorted from them (not recorded which). The source is an adult woman who had mild COVID-19 (a few samples of this study predate the infection). The sample titles of this study are shuffled in the database, so cell type and time point are left out; the donor was told from shared clones.

The rearrangement links TRBV24-1 to TRBJ2-1; TRBD2 is a possible D gene (6 bases). Trimming removed 4 bases from V and 7 bases from J, with 16 bases in between. Per germline, CDR1 KGHDR and CDR2 SFDVKD. The CDR3 loop spans 15 amino acids. CDR3 nucleotide sequence: TGTGCCACCAGTGACCCTGGGGGAGGACGGAATGAGCAGTTCTTC. This translates into CATSDPGGGRNEQFF.

This clonotype showed up just a few times. The V call is TRBV28, the J call TRBJ2-7, with 9 bases identical to TRBD1. The CDR3 sequence is 16 residues long. Germline CDR1 is MDHEN and CDR2 is SYDVKM. J gave up 3 bases and V 6 bases, and 12 bases lay outside the gene matches. This CDR3 is CASSHFGGTGFYEQYF. The CDR3 DNA sequence: TGTGCCAGCAGCCACTTTGGTGGGACAGGGTTCTACGAGCAGTACTTC.

J is TRBJ2-6 and V is TRBV5-1; D might be TRBD1 or TRBD2, each matching 5 bases. The CDR3 spans 17 residues. V was cut by 0 bases and J by 4 bases, with 14 bases left in between. CDR1 SGHRS and CDR2 YFSETQ come from the germline V gene. CDR3 in amino acids: CASSLGRGAAGANVLTF. CDR3 nucleotides: TGCGCCAGCAGCTTGGGAAGGGGAGCCGCGGGGGCCAACGTCCTGACTTTC.

The V and J genes are TRBV3-1 and TRBJ2-7; 11 bases align to TRBD1. This CDR3 region has 15 residues. Germline CDR1 reads LGHDT; CDR2 reads YNNKEL (reference sequence). The V and J ends lost 4 bases and 2 bases, in that order; junction bases with no gene match: 4. The CDR3 loop reads CASSPGGQGAYEQYF. CDR3 bases: TGTGCCAGCAGCCCCGGGGGACAGGGGGCCTACGAGCAGTACTTC.

This clonotype has ten or more counts. V usage is TRBV12-3 or TRBV12-4 and J usage is TRBJ2-7, with a possible D match to TRBD1 (6 bases). The CDR3 totals 14 residues. Trimming cost V 6 bases and J 2 bases, with 14 bases left between them. The DNA of the CDR3 is TGTGCCAGCAGCCCGACAGGTCTACCCTACGAGCAGTACTTC. It yields the protein CASSPTGLPYEQYF.

This clonotype was seen once. The rearrangement links TRBV19 to TRBJ1-1; the D gene is possibly TRBD1 (6 bases). The CDR3 has 14 residues. V was clipped by 9 bases and J by 5 bases, with 19 bases between them. Germline values: CDR1 LNHDA, CDR2 SQIVND (reference sequence). The CDR3 DNA follows: TGTGCCAGCCGGACAGCCCAAGGGGGGACTGAAGCTTTCTTT. Its protein product is CASRTAQGGTEAFF.

V gene TRBV19 combines with J gene TRBJ1-1, with D hard to call. V gave up 4 bases and J gave up 7 bases, with 13 bases separating them. Germline assignment: CDR1 LNHDA and CDR2 SQIVND (reference sequence). The CDR3 contains 13 residues. The CDR3 sequence: CASSTTDGLEAFF. As DNA, the CDR3 is TGTGCCAGTAGTACGACCGATGGACTTGAAGCTTTCTTT.

This clonotype was seen only a few times. The V gene is TRBV15, the J gene TRBJ2-7; 9 positions match TRBD2. Germline V CDR1 and CDR2: LNHNV, YYDKDF (reference sequence). V was pared by 11 bases and J by 5 bases, with 10 bases of the junction left unmatched. This CDR3 comprises 13 residues. The CDR3 is CAPEGGRADEQYF. The CDR3 DNA reads TGTGCCCCCGAGGGCGGGAGGGCCGACGAGCAGTACTTC.

The chain joins TRBV27 to TRBJ2-7; D remains ambiguous. Trimming took 2 bases from V and 3 from J, leaving 8 bases between them. Germline V gene data show CDR1 as MNHEY and CDR2 as SMNVEV (reference sequence). The CDR3 is 13 amino acids. CDR3 in DNA: TGTGCCAGCAGTTTACAGTACAACTACGAGCAGTACTTC. Protein: CASSLQYNYEQYF.

This chain joins TRBV30 and TRBJ1-1; D might be TRBD1 (5 bases). The CDR3 runs 15 residues. The V gene lost 0 bases and the J gene lost 1 base, with 12 bases spanning the gap. Germline V gene data show CDR1 as GTSNPN and CDR2 as SVGIG (reference sequence). CDR3 amino acids: CAWSVGVVGNTEAFF. CDR3 coding DNA: TGTGCCTGGAGTGTAGGGGTTGTCGGGAACACTGAAGCTTTCTTT. Full variable domain (missing parts from reference TRBV30 and TRBJ1-1): SQTIHQWPATLVQPVGSPLSLECTVEGTSNPNLYWYRQAAGRGLQLLFYSVGIGQISSEVPQNLSASRPQDRQFILSSKKLLLSDSGFYLCAWSVGVVGNTEAFFGQGTRLTVV.

The V call is TRBV15, the J call TRBJ2-7; D gene ambiguous. V was cut by 4 bases and J by 2 bases, with 6 bases left in between. Germline V CDR1 and CDR2: LNHNV, YYDKDF (reference sequence). This CDR3 spans 12 amino acids. The CDR3, as DNA: TGTGCCACCAGCAATAGCCCCTACGAGCAGTACTTC. Translation gives CATSNSPYEQYF. Together with reference TRBV15 and TRBJ2-7, the CDR3 gives the full variable domain: DAMVIQNPRYQVTQFGKPVTLSCSQTLNHNVMYWYQQKSSQAPKLLFHYYDKDFNNEADTPDNFQSRRPNTSFCFLDIRSPGLGDTAMYLCATSNSPYEQYFGPGTRLTVT.

In this sample, this clonotype turned up many times. The chain couples TRBV11-1 to TRBJ2-1; 8 nucleotides line up with TRBD1. This CDR3 has 14 residues. The germline gives CDR1 SGHAT, CDR2 FQDESV (reference sequence). Losses at the gene ends were 5 bases for V and 7 bases for J; bases not matched to a gene: 7. In nucleotides, the CDR3 is TGTGCCAGCAGCCCGCAGGGGGCTATGAATGAGCAGTTCTTC. Protein: CASSPQGAMNEQFF.

The V call is TRBV27, the J call TRBJ1-2, with D unresolved. Trimming took off 5 bases at V and 3 bases at J, with 16 bases between the two ends. The germline V gene encodes CDR1 MNHEY and CDR2 SMNVEV (reference sequence). The CDR3 covers 15 residues. CDR3 residues: CASSMVSGIYYGYTF. CDR3 coding DNA: TGTGCCAGCAGTATGGTTTCGGGCATATACTATGGCTACACCTTC.

Only a few counts were recorded for this clonotype. The J gene is TRBJ2-1, the V gene TRBV7-6; 12 bases are shared with TRBD2. There are 15 residues in the CDR3. The J segment lost 8 bases and the V segment lost 5 bases, leaving 7 bases of the junction unmatched. CDR1 is SGHVS and CDR2 is FNYEAQ in the germline V gene. CDR3 region: CASSMTSGSFDEQFF. The CDR3 nucleotides read TGTGCCAGCAGCATGACTAGCGGGAGTTTTGATGAGCAGTTCTTC.

This clonotype has just a few counts. The V gene is TRBV5-1, the J gene TRBJ2-1; TRBD2 is a possible D gene (7 bases). CDR1 and CDR2 (germline): SGHRS, YFSETQ. V was clipped by 5 bases and J by 5 bases, with 17 bases between them. The CDR3 covers 15 residues. The CDR3 nucleotides are TGCGCCAGCAGTCTGGGGGCTAGCGGACACAATGAGCAGTTCTTC. Translating gives CASSLGASGHNEQFF.

This clonotype occurred a few times. The chain recombines TRBV20-1 with TRBJ1-1; maybe TRBD1 (6 bases). With 5 bases removed from V and 0 bases from J, the gap between germline ends came to 19 bases. Germline V lookup: CDR1 DFQATT, CDR2 SNEGSKA (reference sequence). This CDR3 is 16 amino acids long. The CDR3 protein is CSAGRGMGLLNTEAFF. The DNA of the CDR3 is TGCAGTGCTGGAAGGGGGATGGGACTCCTGAACACTGAAGCTTTCTTT.

The chain combines TRBV12-3 or TRBV12-4 with TRBJ2-5, with TRBD2 as a possible D gene (5 bases). The length of the CDR3 is 14 residues. V shed 3 bases and J shed 5 bases, with 13 bases lying between them. For the CDR3, the DNA is TGTGCCAGCAGTTTGAGAGCGGTGGGGGAGACCCAGTACTTC. Translated: CASSLRAVGETQYF.

This clonotype was found a few times. J is TRBJ2-5 and V is TRBV5-1; D remains unclear. The CDR3 totals 13 residues. V lost 0 bases, J lost 2 bases, and 5 bases lay in between. Germline V gives CDR1 SGHRS, CDR2 YFSETQ. The CDR3 reads CASSLGAQETQYF. The DNA for the CDR3 is TGCGCCAGCAGCTTGGGGGCTCAAGAGACCCAGTACTTC.

This clonotype was counted ten times or more. The chain carries TRBV15 and TRBJ2-3, with D unclear. V was trimmed by 0 bases and J by 4 bases, leaving 5 bases between them. Germline CDR1 and CDR2: LNHNV and YYDKDF (reference sequence). The CDR3 consists of 13 residues. The CDR3 bases are TGTGCCACCAGCAGAGATACGGCAGATACGCAGTATTTT. Translating it yields CATSRDTADTQYF.

The chain recombines TRBV7-9 with TRBJ2-2, with 9 bases identical to TRBD1. The CDR3 has 15 residues. Per the germline V gene, CDR1 is SEHNR and CDR2 is FQNEAQ (reference sequence). V dropped 5 bases and J dropped 8; count of bases not matched to a gene: 9. The CDR3 loop reads CASSLWDRASGELFF. The CDR3, as DNA: TGTGCCAGCAGCCTATGGGACAGGGCATCGGGGGAGCTGTTTTTT.

This clonotype appeared a few times. This rearrangement joins TRBV3-1 to TRBJ2-1; maybe TRBD1 (7 bases). The CDR3 has 14 amino acids. Germline lookup yields CDR1 LGHDT and CDR2 YNNKEL (reference sequence). Deletions cut 4 bases from V and 6 bases from J, with 13 bases between. The CDR3 sequence is CASSPNQGGNEQFF. The CDR3 DNA reads as TGTGCCAGCAGCCCAAACCAGGGGGGCAATGAGCAGTTCTTC.

The rearrangement joins TRBV9 to TRBJ2-7; TRBD2 matches 10 bases. The length of the CDR3 is 18 residues. CDR1 and CDR2 (germline): SGDLS, YYNGEE. The V segment lost 0 bases and the J segment 1 base; nucleotides outside the gene matches: 10. The CDR3 region is CASSVALASGSRSYEQYF. The CDR3 coding sequence is TGTGCCAGCAGCGTAGCCCTGGCTAGCGGGAGTAGGTCCTACGAGCAGTACTTC.

The rearrangement links TRBV3-1 to TRBJ1-1, with D perhaps TRBD1 (6 bases). Trimming cost V 0 bases and J 8 bases, with 7 bases left between them. This CDR3 contains 12 residues. In germline, CDR1 is LGHDT, CDR2 YNNKEL (reference sequence). Written as DNA, the CDR3 is TGTGCCAGCAGCCAAGAAGGGGGAGAAGCTTTCTTT. Residues: CASSQEGGEAFF.

The chain combines TRBV15 with TRBJ1-6; unclear D gene. From germline, CDR1 is LNHNV and CDR2 YYDKDF (reference sequence). Trimming took 7 bases from V and 0 from J, leaving 7 bases between them. The length of the CDR3 is 14 residues. The CDR3 nucleotides read TGTGCCACCACTGTGGACTCCTATAATTCACCCCTCCACTTT. Residues: CATTVDSYNSPLHF. The whole variable domain, filled in from reference TRBV15 and TRBJ1-6, reads DAMVIQNPRYQVTQFGKPVTLSCSQTLNHNVMYWYQQKSSQAPKLLFHYYDKDFNNEADTPDNFQSRRPNTSFCFLDIRSPGLGDTAMYLCATTVDSYNSPLHFGNGTRLTVT.

This clonotype was found a few times. V gene TRBV4-1 combines with J gene TRBJ2-2; D uncertain. V lost 2 bases and J lost 4, with 8 bases in between. The germline gives CDR1 MGHRA, CDR2 YSYEKL. This CDR3 has 14 amino acids. CDR3 sequence: CASSQFTATGELFF. CDR3 nucleotides: TGCGCCAGCAGCCAATTCACAGCCACCGGGGAGCTGTTTTTT.

This clonotype was observed many times. This chain links TRBV7-9 with TRBJ2-1; D is possibly TRBD1 (5 bases). CDR3 length equals 13 residues. CDR1 is SEHNR and CDR2 is FQNEAQ in the germline V gene (reference sequence). V gave up 7 bases and J gave up 10 bases, with 17 bases separating them. CDR3 region: CASITSRAPEQFF. The CDR3 DNA sequence: TGTGCCAGCATCACCTCCAGGGCCCCCGAGCAGTTCTTC. Full variable domain (missing parts from reference TRBV7-9 and TRBJ2-1): DTGVSQNPRHKITKRGQNVTFRCDPISEHNRLYWYRQTLGQGPEFLTYFQNEAQLEKSRLLSDRFSAERPKGSFSTLEIQRTEQGDSAMYLCASITSRAPEQFFGPGTRLTVL.